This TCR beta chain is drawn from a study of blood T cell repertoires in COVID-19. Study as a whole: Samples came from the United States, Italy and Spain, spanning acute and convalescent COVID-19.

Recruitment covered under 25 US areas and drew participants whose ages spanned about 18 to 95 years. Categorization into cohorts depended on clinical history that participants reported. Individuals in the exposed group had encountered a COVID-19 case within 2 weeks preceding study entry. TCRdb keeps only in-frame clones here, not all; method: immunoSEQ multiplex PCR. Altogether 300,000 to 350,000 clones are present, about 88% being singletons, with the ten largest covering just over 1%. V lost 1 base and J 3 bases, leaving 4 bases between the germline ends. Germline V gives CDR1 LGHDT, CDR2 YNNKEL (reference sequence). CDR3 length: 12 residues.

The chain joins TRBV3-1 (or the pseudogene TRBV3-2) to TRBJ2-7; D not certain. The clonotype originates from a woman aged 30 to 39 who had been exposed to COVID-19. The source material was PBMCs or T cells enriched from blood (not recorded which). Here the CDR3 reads CASSQARYEQYF. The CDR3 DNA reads TGTGCCAGCAGCCAAGCCCGCTACGAGCAGTACTTC.